This is a list of T cell receptor beta chains from one sample in a study of T-cell reconstitution after alpha-beta-depleted transplantation in children. MiXCR, applied by TCRdb to the PCR reads, yields one record per CDR3 protein. The data hold hundreds of thousands of distinct CDR3 sequences, with 16% observed a single time. The sample in question was PBMCs, mostly from graft donor cells, obtained 360 days after TCRalphabeta/CD19-depleted stem cell transplant. The receptors stem from a boy under two years old who had a stem cell transplant for Wiskott-Aldrich syndrome, so the T cells may come from the graft donor. Both conserved end residues are part of each CDR3. A D gene is named only where the DNA matches it firmly. Clone size is not always given. Where it is, it says once, few, many or a class for expanded clones.

d_gene: .; abundance: .; v_gene: TRBV29-1; j_gene: TRBJ2-1; len: 8; CDR3nt: TGCAGCGTGGGATACGGGTTCTTC; CDR3aa: CSVGYGFF
d_gene: .; abundance: .; v_gene: TRBV29-1; j_gene: TRBJ1-2; len: 11; CDR3nt: TGCAGCGTCCCATGGGGCGATGGCTACACCTTC; CDR3aa: CSVPWGDGYTF
d_gene: .; abundance: .; v_gene: TRBV30; j_gene: TRBJ2-7; len: 14; CDR3nt: TGTGCCTGGAGTGTAAGTCGCCGGCACTACGAGCAGTACTTC; CDR3aa: CAWSVSRRHYEQYF
d_gene: .; abundance: .; v_gene: TRBV12-3/TRBV12-4; j_gene: TRBJ1-3; len: 15; CDR3nt: TGTGCCAGCAGTTTGATAGGACTCTCTGGAAACACCATATATTTT; CDR3aa: CASSLIGLSGNTIYF
d_gene: TRBD2; abundance: .; v_gene: TRBV13; j_gene: TRBJ2-1; len: 19; CDR3nt: TGTGCCAGCAGCTCACCGGGACTAGCGGGAGGCAATTCCTACAATGAGCAGTTCTTC; CDR3aa: CASSSPGLAGGNSYNEQFF
d_gene: .; abundance: few; v_gene: TRBV20-1; j_gene: TRBJ2-5; len: 15; CDR3nt: TGCAGTGCTAGAGGGGGGCGGGATCCCTCTGAGACCCAGTACTTC; CDR3aa: CSARGGRDPSETQYF
d_gene: TRBD2; abundance: .; v_gene: TRBV15; j_gene: TRBJ2-5; len: 13; CDR3nt: TGTGCCACCGCGAGCGGGGGACAAGAGACCCAGTACTTC; CDR3aa: CATASGGQETQYF
d_gene: TRBD1; abundance: few; v_gene: TRBV20-1; j_gene: TRBJ2-4; len: 14; CDR3nt: TGCAGTCCCTCAAAAAGGGGGCGCGAAAACATTCAGTACTTC; CDR3aa: CSPSKRGRENIQYF
d_gene: TRBD2; abundance: .; v_gene: TRBV19; j_gene: TRBJ2-1; len: 15; CDR3nt: TGTGCCAGTAGTTCCGGGACTAGTCGCGTTCGCGAGCAGTTCTTC; CDR3aa: CASSSGTSRVREQFF
d_gene: TRBD2; abundance: few; v_gene: TRBV6-2/TRBV6-3; j_gene: TRBJ2-3; len: 16; CDR3nt: TGTGCCAGCAGTTACATAAGCGGGGGGCTCACAGATACGCAGTATTTT; CDR3aa: CASSYISGGLTDTQYF
d_gene: .; abundance: .; v_gene: TRBV15; j_gene: TRBJ1-1; len: 12; CDR3nt: TGTGCCACCAGCAGAGACTACACTGAAGCTTTCTTT; CDR3aa: CATSRDYTEAFF
d_gene: .; abundance: .; v_gene: TRBV21-1; j_gene: TRBJ1-2; len: 12; CDR3nt: TGTGCCAGCAGCTTACAGGGGGCTGGCTACACCTTC; CDR3aa: CASSLQGAGYTF
d_gene: TRBD2; abundance: few; v_gene: TRBV7-9; j_gene: TRBJ2-1; len: 16; CDR3nt: TGTGCCAGCAGCTTTTATTGGGGGAGGGGTATGTATGAGCAGTTCTTC; CDR3aa: CASSFYWGRGMYEQFF
d_gene: .; abundance: few; v_gene: TRBV29-1; j_gene: TRBJ2-3; len: 15; CDR3nt: TGCAGCGTTGAAGGGGGAGGGGGCGCGGCAGATACGCAGTATTTT; CDR3aa: CSVEGGGGAADTQYF
d_gene: TRBD2; abundance: few; v_gene: TRBV28; j_gene: TRBJ2-1; len: 14; CDR3nt: TGTGCCAGCAGATCGGGGGGGACCTACAATGAGCAGTTCTTC; CDR3aa: CASRSGGTYNEQFF
d_gene: TRBD1; abundance: few; v_gene: TRBV5-1; j_gene: TRBJ2-1; len: 15; CDR3nt: TGCGCCAGCAGCTCCGGACCCGGGACAGACAATGAGCAGTTCTTC; CDR3aa: CASSSGPGTDNEQFF
d_gene: .; abundance: .; v_gene: TRBV5-4; j_gene: TRBJ2-6; len: 13; CDR3nt: TGTGCCAGCAGCCATAGGGGGGCCAACGTCCTGACTTTC; CDR3aa: CASSHRGANVLTF
d_gene: TRBD2; abundance: few; v_gene: TRBV25-1; j_gene: TRBJ2-1; len: 18; CDR3nt: TGTGCCAGCAGAGATACCCGTCTCGCGGGAGGGCCTTACAATGAGCAGTTCTTC; CDR3aa: CASRDTRLAGGPYNEQFF
d_gene: .; abundance: few; v_gene: TRBV5-1; j_gene: TRBJ2-7; len: 15; CDR3nt: TGCGCCAGCAGCCCTGGTGGGGGTTTGAGCTACGAGCAGTACTTC; CDR3aa: CASSPGGGLSYEQYF
d_gene: .; abundance: .; v_gene: TRBV6-5; j_gene: TRBJ2-7; len: 15; CDR3nt: TGTGCCAGCAGTTACTCGATGGACAGTATCTACGAGCAGTACTTC; CDR3aa: CASSYSMDSIYEQYF
d_gene: .; abundance: .; v_gene: TRBV20-1; j_gene: TRBJ1-1; len: 12; CDR3nt: TGCAGTGCTAGAGATCAGGGGTCTGAAGCTTTCTTT; CDR3aa: CSARDQGSEAFF
d_gene: .; abundance: few; v_gene: TRBV12-3/TRBV12-4; j_gene: TRBJ2-7; len: 13; CDR3nt: TGTGCCAGCAGTTTTGGGAAGAAATACGGGCAGTACTTC; CDR3aa: CASSFGKKYGQYF
d_gene: .; abundance: .; v_gene: TRBV11-2; j_gene: TRBJ1-4; len: 13; CDR3nt: TGTGCCAGCAGCTTGGCCTTTAATGAAAAACTGTTTTTT; CDR3aa: CASSLAFNEKLFF
d_gene: .; abundance: .; v_gene: TRBV24-1; j_gene: TRBJ2-5; len: 13; CDR3nt: TGTGCCACCAGTGAAAGCAACCAAGAGACCCAGTACTTC; CDR3aa: CATSESNQETQYF
d_gene: TRBD1; abundance: few; v_gene: TRBV29-1; j_gene: TRBJ1-2; len: 15; CDR3nt: TGCAGCGTTGAACCTAGACAGGGATCTAACTATGGCTACACCTTC; CDR3aa: CSVEPRQGSNYGYTF
d_gene: .; abundance: .; v_gene: TRBV28; j_gene: TRBJ2-4; len: 15; CDR3nt: TGTGCCAGCAAGGCCACCCGATTAGCCAAAAACATTCAGTACTTC; CDR3aa: CASKATRLAKNIQYF
d_gene: .; abundance: .; v_gene: TRBV11-1; j_gene: TRBJ2-3; len: 14; CDR3nt: TGTGCCAGCAGCTTAATAAAAGGGGCCGATACGCAGTATTTT; CDR3aa: CASSLIKGADTQYF
d_gene: .; abundance: once; v_gene: TRBV7-8; j_gene: TRBJ2-1; len: 17; CDR3nt: TGTGCCAGCAGCCCCAGTCTGCGGGAGAGGGGGTACAATGAGCAGTTCTTC; CDR3aa: CASSPSLRERGYNEQFF
d_gene: .; abundance: .; v_gene: TRBV18; j_gene: TRBJ2-3; len: 15; CDR3nt: TGTGCCAGCTCAGGTTCGGAGGGCCTCTGGGATACGCAGTATTTT; CDR3aa: CASSGSEGLWDTQYF
d_gene: TRBD1; abundance: few; v_gene: TRBV12-3/TRBV12-4; j_gene: TRBJ2-5; len: 16; CDR3nt: TGTGCCAGCAGTTTCTACAGGGGGCTCTACCAAGAGACCCAGTACTTC; CDR3aa: CASSFYRGLYQETQYF
d_gene: .; abundance: .; v_gene: TRBV6-5; j_gene: TRBJ2-7; len: 13; CDR3nt: TGTGCCAGCAGTTGGGATAGCGGTTACGAGCAGTACTTC; CDR3aa: CASSWDSGYEQYF
d_gene: TRBD2; abundance: .; v_gene: TRBV5-1; j_gene: TRBJ2-1; len: 17; CDR3nt: TGCGCCAGCAGCCCAGGACTAGCGGGAGGATTGTACAATGAGCAGTTCTTC; CDR3aa: CASSPGLAGGLYNEQFF
d_gene: TRBD2; abundance: .; v_gene: TRBV3-1; j_gene: TRBJ2-3; len: 13; CDR3nt: TGTGCCAGCAGCTCTAGCGGGGGATATACGCAGTATTTT; CDR3aa: CASSSSGGYTQYF
d_gene: .; abundance: few; v_gene: TRBV7-9; j_gene: TRBJ1-4; len: 12; CDR3nt: TGTGCCAGCAGCTCCCCTCCGGGACCGGCATTTTTT; CDR3aa: CASSSPPGPAFF
d_gene: TRBD2; abundance: .; v_gene: TRBV27; j_gene: TRBJ2-2; len: 17; CDR3nt: TGTGCCAGCGGGGCGGTACCGTCAGCGGGAGTGGTCGGGGAGCTGTTTTTT; CDR3aa: CASGAVPSAGVVGELFF
d_gene: .; abundance: few; v_gene: TRBV10-3; j_gene: TRBJ2-7; len: 13; CDR3nt: TGTGCCATCAGTGCTGAGGTATTCTACGAGCAGTACTTC; CDR3aa: CAISAEVFYEQYF
d_gene: .; abundance: few; v_gene: TRBV12-3/TRBV12-4; j_gene: TRBJ1-4; len: 15; CDR3nt: TGTGCCAGCAGTTCAGGACAGACCCGTGGTGGGGAACTGTTTTTT; CDR3aa: CASSSGQTRGGELFF
d_gene: .; abundance: many; v_gene: TRBV7-9; j_gene: TRBJ1-1; len: 12; CDR3nt: TGTGCCAGCAGTGCTCTGACGCCTGAAGCTTTCTTT; CDR3aa: CASSALTPEAFF
d_gene: .; abundance: .; v_gene: TRBV7-9; j_gene: TRBJ1-2; len: 12; CDR3nt: TGTGCCAGCAGCCCCCAGGTTGGTGGCTACACCTTC; CDR3aa: CASSPQVGGYTF
d_gene: TRBD2; abundance: few; v_gene: TRBV5-4; j_gene: TRBJ2-1; len: 19; CDR3nt: TGTGCCAGCAGCTTGAAATCGGTAGCGGGGGGCTACTCCTACAATGAGCAGTTCTTC; CDR3aa: CASSLKSVAGGYSYNEQFF
d_gene: TRBD2; abundance: .; v_gene: TRBV7-8; j_gene: TRBJ2-5; len: 16; CDR3nt: TGTGCCAGCAGCTCGAAGCGGGGGGATCCCCAAGAGACCCAGTACTTC; CDR3aa: CASSSKRGDPQETQYF
d_gene: TRBD1; abundance: many; v_gene: TRBV12-3/TRBV12-4; j_gene: TRBJ2-7; len: 12; CDR3nt: TGTGCCAGCAGTCCGGACAGGGACGAGCAGTACTTC; CDR3aa: CASSPDRDEQYF
d_gene: .; abundance: few; v_gene: TRBV12-3/TRBV12-4; j_gene: TRBJ2-1; len: 17; CDR3nt: TGTGCCAGCAGCTCCGACACCTTTTGGGTCTCCTACAATGAGCAGTTCTTC; CDR3aa: CASSSDTFWVSYNEQFF
d_gene: .; abundance: .; v_gene: TRBV12-3/TRBV12-4; j_gene: TRBJ2-1; len: 14; CDR3nt: TGTGCCAGCAGTCGACCCGCACACACCAATGAGCAGTTCTTC; CDR3aa: CASSRPAHTNEQFF
d_gene: .; abundance: .; v_gene: TRBV5-1; j_gene: TRBJ2-7; len: 14; CDR3nt: TGCGCCAGCAGCTTTCCGGGACTTCCTGCCGAGCAGTACTTC; CDR3aa: CASSFPGLPAEQYF
d_gene: .; abundance: .; v_gene: TRBV20-1; j_gene: TRBJ2-7; len: 14; CDR3nt: TGCAGTGCCCGCTGGGGACCCTTAAACTACGAGCAGTACTTC; CDR3aa: CSARWGPLNYEQYF
d_gene: TRBD2; abundance: .; v_gene: TRBV28; j_gene: TRBJ2-3; len: 14; CDR3nt: TGTGCCAGCAGTCCCCGACTAGCGAGCGATACGCAGTATTTT; CDR3aa: CASSPRLASDTQYF
d_gene: TRBD2; abundance: few; v_gene: TRBV14; j_gene: TRBJ2-1; len: 16; CDR3nt: TGTGCCAGCAGCATCTATAGCGGGGGGGCAGTCGATGAGCAGTTCTTC; CDR3aa: CASSIYSGGAVDEQFF
d_gene: .; abundance: .; v_gene: TRBV29-1; j_gene: TRBJ2-5; len: 14; CDR3nt: TGCAGCGTGAGTAGACAGGTGTTTATGGAGACCCAGTACTTC; CDR3aa: CSVSRQVFMETQYF
d_gene: .; abundance: many; v_gene: TRBV11-2; j_gene: TRBJ2-6; len: 19; CDR3nt: TGTGCCAGCAGCTTATTTCACAGGGACCGAGAGACTGGGGCCAACGTCCTGACTTTC; CDR3aa: CASSLFHRDRETGANVLTF
d_gene: .; abundance: few; v_gene: TRBV5-4; j_gene: TRBJ2-3; len: 15; CDR3nt: TGTGCCAGCAGCTTCTTCAACAGGGCCACAGATACGCAGTATTTT; CDR3aa: CASSFFNRATDTQYF
d_gene: .; abundance: .; v_gene: TRBV6-2/TRBV6-3; j_gene: TRBJ2-2; len: 16; CDR3nt: TGTGCCAGCAGTTACCCGTGGGCAGGGGTCCCCGGGGAGCTGTTTTTT; CDR3aa: CASSYPWAGVPGELFF
d_gene: TRBD1; abundance: .; v_gene: TRBV12-3/TRBV12-4; j_gene: TRBJ1-1; len: 14; CDR3nt: TGTGCCAGCAGATACAGGGGGCGCGGCACTGAAGCTTTCTTT; CDR3aa: CASRYRGRGTEAFF
d_gene: .; abundance: few; v_gene: TRBV20-1; j_gene: TRBJ2-2; len: 15; CDR3nt: TGCAGTGCTAGAGTGCTCCGAAAAGGGGCCGGGGAGCTGTTTTTT; CDR3aa: CSARVLRKGAGELFF
d_gene: TRBD1; abundance: few; v_gene: TRBV12-3/TRBV12-4; j_gene: TRBJ1-5; len: 15; CDR3nt: TGTGCCAGCACTCAAACAGGGGCTGGCAATCAGCCCCAGCATTTT; CDR3aa: CASTQTGAGNQPQHF
d_gene: TRBD2; abundance: few; v_gene: TRBV6-1; j_gene: TRBJ2-7; len: 21; CDR3nt: TGTGCCAGCAGTCCGAAGCCGCATGCGGGGGTGATCTCGGTGAGCTCCTACGAGCAGTACTTC; CDR3aa: CASSPKPHAGVISVSSYEQYF
d_gene: TRBD2; abundance: .; v_gene: TRBV24-1; j_gene: TRBJ2-2; len: 17; CDR3nt: TGTGCCACCAGTGATACCGTAGCGGGACCGAGTCCCGGGGAGCTGTTTTTT; CDR3aa: CATSDTVAGPSPGELFF
d_gene: .; abundance: few; v_gene: TRBV30; j_gene: TRBJ1-4; len: 12; CDR3nt: TGTGCCTGGAGTGGTGGGGTCGAAAAACTGTTTTTT; CDR3aa: CAWSGGVEKLFF
d_gene: .; abundance: .; v_gene: TRBV29-1; j_gene: TRBJ2-7; len: 11; CDR3nt: TGCAGCGTTGAAGGCTCCTACGAGCAGTACTTC; CDR3aa: CSVEGSYEQYF